The clone carrying this T cell receptor (beta chain) was detected many times. This record belongs to a study of spatial heterogeneity in lung cancer. The germline V gene has CDR1 SGHRS and CDR2 YFSETQ. The CDR3 totals 14 residues. V lost 0 bases and J lost 2, with 8 bases in between. MiXCR was run by TCRdb on the 5' RACE reads, yielding one entry per CDR3 protein. The sample carries over 10,000 distinct CDR3 sequences, 3% to 4.5% recorded once. Time point specified: sample taken at primary tumor resection. In each case, whole RNA from tumor, nontumor lung or frozen PBMC was sequenced unsorted. This chain links TRBV5-1 with TRBJ1-1; no clear D. This clonotype was obtained from a male donor with early-stage non-small cell lung cancer. Sequenced here: PBMCs, sampled at surgery. CDR3 in amino acids: CASSLVAGNTEAFF. The DNA of the CDR3 is TGCGCCAGCAGCTTGGTGGCGGGAAACACTGAAGCTTTCTTT.